This T cell receptor (beta chain) was captured in a study of blood T cells in healthy people across ages. Looking at the study overall: Per every two T cells, about one barcoded beta molecule was captured by template switching. Study findings and constraints: There were more naive CD4+ cells and higher diversity in long-lived donors than in aged donors.

J lost 9 bases, V lost 6 bases, and 6 bases had no gene match. The CDR3 is made up of 14 amino acids. Germline loops: CDR1 SGHVS, CDR2 FQNEAQ. Combining a sample-barcoded 5' primer with a J-beta primer mix, a second PCR ran for roughly 7 to 11 cycles. MiXCR, run by TCRdb on the 5' RACE reads, gives a single entry per CDR3 protein. Of 600,000 or so distinct CDR3 sequences listed, approximately 21% were seen once; the top ten hold roughly 3.6%. The sample holds many counts of this clonotype. What it binds is not known. Material for sequencing was blood. This chain connects TRBV7-8 to TRBJ1-6, with TRBD1 identical over 9 bases. The receptor was isolated from a man between 65 and 80 years old in good health. CDR3 amino acids: CASSQGQGSSPLHF. CDR3 in DNA: TGTGCCAGCAGTCAGGGACAGGGCAGTTCACCCCTCCACTTT.